This TCR beta chain came from a study of blood T cell repertoires in COVID-19. Study-level background: Samples taken during acute and convalescent COVID-19 were collected in the United States, Italy and Spain.

In the original workflow: Amplification from reference gene primers served as the basis for estimated nucleated cell counts. The data were produced by immunoSEQ multiplex PCR, yet TCRdb's version contains in-frame clones alone and is incomplete. For V, J and clone size, that table is used; D and trimming come from the DNA. This table has 35,000 to 50,000 clones, more than 75% appearing once. The CDR3 contains 15 residues. J lost 6 bases, V lost 6 bases, and 13 bases had no gene match. Germline lookup yields CDR1 SGHRS and CDR2 YFSETQ. Specimen: peripheral blood. This TCR was sampled from a man in his 70s with active or convalescent COVID-19. The gene calls are TRBV5-1 and TRBJ2-7; TRBD1 aligns across 9 bases. CDR3 in DNA: TGCGCCAGCAACCCTCGGACAGGGGCCTCGGGCGAGCAGTACTTC. This codes for CASNPRTGASGEQYF.